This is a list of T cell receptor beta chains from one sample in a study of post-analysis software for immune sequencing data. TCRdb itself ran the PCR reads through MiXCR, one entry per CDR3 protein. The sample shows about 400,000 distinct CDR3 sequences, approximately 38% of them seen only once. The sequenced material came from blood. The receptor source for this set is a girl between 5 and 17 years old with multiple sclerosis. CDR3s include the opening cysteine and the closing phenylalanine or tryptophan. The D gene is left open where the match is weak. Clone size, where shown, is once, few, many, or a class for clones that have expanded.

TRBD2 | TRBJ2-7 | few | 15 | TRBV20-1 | TGCAGTGCTAGAGGACTAGCGGGGGGACCGTACGAGCAGTACTTC | CSARGLAGGPYEQYF
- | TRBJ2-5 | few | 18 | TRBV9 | TGTGCCAGCAGCGTAGGTGATCTGGAGGGGGGGCGAAGAGAGACCCAGTACTTC | CASSVGDLEGGRRETQYF
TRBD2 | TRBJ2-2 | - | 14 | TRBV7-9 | TGTGCCAGCGGTTCGGGACTAGCGGGCGGGGAGCTGTTTTTT | CASGSGLAGGELFF
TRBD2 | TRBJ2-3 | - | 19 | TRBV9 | TGTGCCAGCAGCGTAGGGAGGGCTAGCGGGGCGGCTAGCACAGATACGCAGTATTTT | CASSVGRASGAASTDTQYF
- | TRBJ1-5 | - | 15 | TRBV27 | TGTGCCAGCAGTTTATGGGGGAGTCGCAATCAGCCCCAGCATTTT | CASSLWGSRNQPQHF
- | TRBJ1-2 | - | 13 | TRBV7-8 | TGTGCCAGCAGCCCTAACAGGGACTATGGCTACACCTTC | CASSPNRDYGYTF
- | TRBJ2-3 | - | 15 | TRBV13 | TGTGCCAGCAGCTCGAATCAAAGGACCACAGATACGCAGTATTTT | CASSSNQRTTDTQYF
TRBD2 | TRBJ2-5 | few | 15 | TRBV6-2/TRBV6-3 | TGTGCCAGCAGTTACTCGAAAGCGGGATCCGAGACCCAGTACTTC | CASSYSKAGSETQYF
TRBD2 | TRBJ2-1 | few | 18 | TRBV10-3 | TGTGCCATCAGTGAGTCGGGCGGGGGGACCGCCTCCTACAATGAGCAGTTCTTC | CAISESGGGTASYNEQFF
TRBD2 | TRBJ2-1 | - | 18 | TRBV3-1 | TGTGCCAGCAGCCAAGAAAGTTCTCGGGGGGGATCCTACAATGAGCAGTTCTTC | CASSQESSRGGSYNEQFF
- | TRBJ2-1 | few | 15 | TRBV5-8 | TGTGCCAGCAGACGCGATCCAGGGATCTACAATGAGCAGTTCTTC | CASRRDPGIYNEQFF
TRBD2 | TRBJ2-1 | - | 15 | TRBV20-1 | TGCAGTGCTAGAGATGGAAGGACTAGCGCTAATGAGCAGTTCTTC | CSARDGRTSANEQFF
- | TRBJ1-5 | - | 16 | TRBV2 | TGTGCCAGCAGTGAAGCGCTTCGAGGGGGAGATCAGCCCCAGCATTTT | CASSEALRGGDQPQHF
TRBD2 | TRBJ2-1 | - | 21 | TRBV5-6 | TGTGCCAGCAGCCAGCTCCCCGGGACTAGCGGGGATTGGGGCTCCTACAATGAGCAGTTCTTC | CASSQLPGTSGDWGSYNEQFF
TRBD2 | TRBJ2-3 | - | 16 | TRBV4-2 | TGTGCCAGCAGCCAAGATAAAAGCGGGGGGCTCTATACGCAGTATTTT | CASSQDKSGGLYTQYF
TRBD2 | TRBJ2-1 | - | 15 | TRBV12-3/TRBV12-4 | TGTGCCAGCAGGGCCCTAGCGGGGAAAAGGAATGAGCAGTTCTTC | CASRALAGKRNEQFF
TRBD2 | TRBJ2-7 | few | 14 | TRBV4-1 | TGCGCCAGCAGCCAGAATAGCGGGGGATACGAGCAGTACTTC | CASSQNSGGYEQYF
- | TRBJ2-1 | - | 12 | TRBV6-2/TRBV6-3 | TGTGCCAGCAGTTACTCGAACTATGAGCAGTTCTTC | CASSYSNYEQFF
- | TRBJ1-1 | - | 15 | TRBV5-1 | TGCGCCAGCAGCTTGGTTTCAGGGGTGAGCACTGAAGCTTTCTTT | CASSLVSGVSTEAFF
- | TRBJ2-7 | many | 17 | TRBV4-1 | TGCGCCAGCAGCCAAGTGGATCTGGGACTCACGACGGGGGAGCAGTACTTC | CASSQVDLGLTTGEQYF
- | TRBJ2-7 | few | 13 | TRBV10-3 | TGTGCCATCAATGAGTGGGAAGGCTACGAGCAGTACTTC | CAINEWEGYEQYF
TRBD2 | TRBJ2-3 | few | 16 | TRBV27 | TGTGCCAGCAGTTCCGGACTAGCGGGGGGTCTACATACGCAGTATTTT | CASSSGLAGGLHTQYF
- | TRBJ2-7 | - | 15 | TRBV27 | TGTGCCAGCAGTTTAAAGGGGTACAGCTCCTACGAGCAGTACTTC | CASSLKGYSSYEQYF
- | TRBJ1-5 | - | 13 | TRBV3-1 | TGTGCCAGCAGCCAGGGGACGGAGCAGCCCCAGCATTTT | CASSQGTEQPQHF
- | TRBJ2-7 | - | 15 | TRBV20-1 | TGCAGTGCTTTTTTCCCGACGGCCCTCTCCTACGAGCAGTACTTC | CSAFFPTALSYEQYF
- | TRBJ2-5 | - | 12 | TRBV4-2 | TGTGCCAGCAGTCCAGGGAAAGAGACCCAGTACTTC | CASSPGKETQYF
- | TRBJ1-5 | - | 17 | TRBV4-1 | TGCGCCAGCAGCCAAGGAGACAGCTTCCAGATTAATCAGCCCCAGCATTTT | CASSQGDSFQINQPQHF
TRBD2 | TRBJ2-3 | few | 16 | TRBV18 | TGTGCCAGCTCACCAAGGGAGGGGATTAAAAGAGATACGCAGTATTTT | CASSPREGIKRDTQYF
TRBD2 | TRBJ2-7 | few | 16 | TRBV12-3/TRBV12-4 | TGTGCCAGCAGTTTAGGTCCTAGCGGGGCCGAATACGGGCAGTACTTC | CASSLGPSGAEYGQYF
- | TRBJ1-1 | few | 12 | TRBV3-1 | TGTGCCAGCAGCGGCGGCCACACTGAAGCTTTCTTT | CASSGGHTEAFF
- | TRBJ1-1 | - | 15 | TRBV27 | TGTGCCAGCAGTGTTGACACTTTCATGAACACTGAAGCTTTCTTT | CASSVDTFMNTEAFF
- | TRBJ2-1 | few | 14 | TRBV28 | TGTGCCAGCAGTTTTTCCAGCACCCGAGAGACCCAGTTCTTC | CASSFSSTRETQFF
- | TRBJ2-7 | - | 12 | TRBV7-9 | TGTGCCAGCAGCTTAGCCCCCCTCGAGCAGTACTTC | CASSLAPLEQYF
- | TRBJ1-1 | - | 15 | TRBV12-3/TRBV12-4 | TGTGCCAGCAGTTCTGTGAATACAGAGGACACTGAAGCTTTCTTT | CASSSVNTEDTEAFF
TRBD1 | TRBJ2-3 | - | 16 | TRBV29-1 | TGCAGCGTTCTCGGGGGGGGGACAGGGGGCGAAGATACGCAGTATTTT | CSVLGGGTGGEDTQYF
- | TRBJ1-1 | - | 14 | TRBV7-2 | TGTGCCAGCAGCTGGCGGGGTGTCTGGACTGAAGCTTTCTTT | CASSWRGVWTEAFF
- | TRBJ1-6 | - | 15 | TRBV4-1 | TGCGCCAGCAGCCCCACGCCGACAGATAATTCACCCCTCCACTTT | CASSPTPTDNSPLHF
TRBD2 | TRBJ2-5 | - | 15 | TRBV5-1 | TGCGCCAGCAGCTTCCCGGGACTAGCGACGGAGACCCAGTACTTC | CASSFPGLATETQYF
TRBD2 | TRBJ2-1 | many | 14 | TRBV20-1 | TGCAGTGCTAGGAGCGGGGGGGCCTACAATGAGCAGTTCTTC | CSARSGGAYNEQFF
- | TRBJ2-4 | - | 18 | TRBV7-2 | TGTGCCAGCAGCCCGCTACGGGGGCCCCCTACAGCCAAAAACATTCAGTACTTC | CASSPLRGPPTAKNIQYF
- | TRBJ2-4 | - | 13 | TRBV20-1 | TGCAGTGCCCCGGACAGAGCCAAAAACATTCAGTACTTC | CSAPDRAKNIQYF
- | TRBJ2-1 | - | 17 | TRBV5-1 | TGCGCCAGCAGCTTGGAGGTACTACCGAGCTCCTACAATGAGCAGTTCTTC | CASSLEVLPSSYNEQFF
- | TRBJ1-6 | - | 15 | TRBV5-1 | TGCGCCAGCAGCCCTCTAAGGACGGGGGATTCACCCCTCCACTTT | CASSPLRTGDSPLHF
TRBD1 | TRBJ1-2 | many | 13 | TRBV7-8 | TGTGCCAGCAGCTCCCGGACAGGGGATGGCTACACCTTC | CASSSRTGDGYTF
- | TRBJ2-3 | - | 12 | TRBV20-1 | TGCAGTGCTAGAGAGGCTACTGATACGCAGTATTTT | CSAREATDTQYF
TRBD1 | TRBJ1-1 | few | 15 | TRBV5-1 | TGCGCCAGCAGCACCACTTCAGGGGGGAACACTGAAGCTTTCTTT | CASSTTSGGNTEAFF
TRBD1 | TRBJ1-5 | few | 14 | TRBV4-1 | TGCGCCAGCAGGCCGACAGGGACAAGTCAGCCCCAGCATTTT | CASRPTGTSQPQHF
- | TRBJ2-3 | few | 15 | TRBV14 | TGTGCCAGCAGCCAAGAACAGGGGAGGACAGATACGCAGTATTTT | CASSQEQGRTDTQYF
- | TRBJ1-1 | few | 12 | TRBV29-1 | TGCAGCGTTGAAGATCCGGGACAAGAAGCTTTCTTT | CSVEDPGQEAFF
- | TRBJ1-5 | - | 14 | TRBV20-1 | TGCAGTGCTAGCGCGGGGAATAGCAATCAGCCCCAGCATTTT | CSASAGNSNQPQHF
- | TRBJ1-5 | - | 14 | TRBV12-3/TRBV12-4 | TGTGCCAGCAACCCACTTTATAGCAATCAGCCCCAGCATTTT | CASNPLYSNQPQHF
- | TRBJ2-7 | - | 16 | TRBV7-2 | TGTGCCAGCAATCCTAGCGGGACAGGAGGCGGCTACGAGCAGTACTTC | CASNPSGTGGGYEQYF